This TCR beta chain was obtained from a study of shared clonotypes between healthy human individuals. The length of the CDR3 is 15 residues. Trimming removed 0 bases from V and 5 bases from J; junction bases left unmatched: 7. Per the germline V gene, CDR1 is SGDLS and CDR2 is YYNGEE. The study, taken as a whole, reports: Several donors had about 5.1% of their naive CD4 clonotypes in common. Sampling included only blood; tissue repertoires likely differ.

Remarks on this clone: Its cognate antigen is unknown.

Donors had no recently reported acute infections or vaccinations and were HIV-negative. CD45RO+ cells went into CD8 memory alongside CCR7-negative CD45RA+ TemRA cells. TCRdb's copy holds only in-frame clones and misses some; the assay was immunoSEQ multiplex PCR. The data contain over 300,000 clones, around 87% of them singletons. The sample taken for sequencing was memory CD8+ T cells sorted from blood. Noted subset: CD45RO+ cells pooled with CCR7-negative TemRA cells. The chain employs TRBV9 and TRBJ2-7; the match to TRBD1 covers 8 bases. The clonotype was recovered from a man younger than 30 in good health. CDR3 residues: CASSVEGQGQHEQYF. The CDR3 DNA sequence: TGTGCCAGCAGCGTAGAAGGACAGGGTCAACACGAGCAGTACTTC.